Below are 20 T cell receptor beta chains sequenced from a single sample in a study of shared clonotypes between healthy human individuals. Some clones are missing from TCRdb's copy, which holds only in-frame ones; the method was immunoSEQ multiplex PCR. Among approximately 980,000 clones listed, about 80% were seen once. Sequenced: memory CD4+ T cells sorted from blood. Subset reported: CD45RA-negative fraction. The source of these receptors is a man between 18 and 29 years old in good health.

Ten or more counts support this clone. The chain combines TRBV5-4 with TRBJ2-3, with D uncertain. This CDR3 region has 13 residues. Germline-derived CDR1 and CDR2 are SGHNT and YYREEE (reference sequence). The ends were cut back, 3 bases at V and 3 bases at J, with 8 bases in the middle. The CDR3 sequence: CASSSHETDTQYF. The DNA of the CDR3 is TGTGCCAGCAGCTCCCATGAGACAGATACGCAGTATTTT.

The chain combines TRBV6-1 with TRBJ1-4, with D perhaps matching TRBD1 (5 bases). Germline V gene lookup returns CDR1 MNHNS and CDR2 SASEGT. The CDR3 consists of 15 residues. V lost 5 bases and J 8 bases, leaving 18 bases between the germline ends. CDR3 nucleotides: TGTGCCAGCAGTATAGGAGAGGGGCTTCGGGAAAAACTGTTTTTT. Protein sequence: CASSIGEGLREKLFF.

V is TRBV30 and J is TRBJ2-1, with 9 bases identical to TRBD1. The length of the CDR3 is 14 residues. V was pared by 4 bases and J by 6 bases, with 7 bases of the junction left unmatched. CDR1 GTSNPN and CDR2 SVGIG come from the germline V gene (reference sequence). The CDR3, as DNA: TGTGCCTGGACCCCGGGACAGGGACGCAATGAGCAGTTCTTC. This sequence encodes CAWTPGQGRNEQFF.

The rearrangement joins TRBV2 to TRBJ1-5; D is possibly TRBD1 (5 bases). Trimming shortened V by 3 bases and J by 4 bases, and 19 bases separated the two germline ends. The CDR3 contains 17 residues. Per germline, CDR1 SNHLY and CDR2 FYNNEI. The CDR3 sequence is CASSDTGLGYPNQPQHF. Written as DNA, the CDR3 is TGTGCCAGCAGTGATACAGGCCTTGGGTACCCAAATCAGCCCCAGCATTTT.

As DNA, the CDR3 is TGTGCCTGGAGCCGAGGGGGATACGAGCAGTACTTC. Protein sequence: CAWSRGGYEQYF. The chain uses TRBV30 and TRBJ2-5; weak D call: TRBD1 (6 bases). Judging by the DNA end, TRBJ2-7 fits better; the J call may be wrong. Germline values: CDR1 GTSNPN, CDR2 SVGIG (reference sequence). There are 12 residues in the CDR3.

This clone has just a few counts. The rearrangement uses TRBV19 and TRBJ1-6; D unresolved. Germline V gene sequence: CDR1 LNHDA, CDR2 SQIVND (reference sequence). CDR3 length: 15 amino acids. V was cut by 6 bases and J by 0 bases, with 9 bases left in between. CDR3 coding DNA: TGTGCCAGTAGGGCCCTGAGCTCCTATAATTCACCCCTCCACTTT. This codes for CASRALSSYNSPLHF.

V usage is TRBV6-6 and J usage is TRBJ2-3; tentatively, D is TRBD1 (5 bases). CDR1 and CDR2 from the germline V gene are MNHNY and SVGAGI (reference sequence). The CDR3 runs to 15 residues. V lost 2 bases and J lost 6, with 15 bases in between. DNA of the CDR3: TGTGCCAGCAGTTACGGCATAAAGGGGCTCGATACGCAGTATTTT. It codes for CASSYGIKGLDTQYF.

This clone has at least ten counts. The chain recombines TRBV9 with TRBJ2-7; 7 bases agree with TRBD1. Germline values: CDR1 SGDLS, CDR2 YYNGEE. Trimming cost V 0 bases and J 2 bases; bases outside gene matches: 8. This CDR3 has 16 amino acids. The CDR3 loop reads CASSVGPQGVAYEQYF. Written as DNA, the CDR3 is TGTGCCAGCAGCGTAGGACCCCAGGGGGTAGCCTACGAGCAGTACTTC.

V and J are TRBV5-1 and TRBJ2-1; 9 bases line up with TRBD2. Germline-derived CDR1 and CDR2 are SGHRS and YFSETQ. J was trimmed by 6 bases and V by 1 base; bases with no gene match: 8. There are 16 residues in the CDR3. CDR3 DNA: TGCGCCAGCAGCTTGCGGGTAGCGGGAGTGGGCAATGAGCAGTTCTTC. Residues: CASSLRVAGVGNEQFF.

The chain joins TRBV18 to TRBJ1-1; D possibly corresponds to TRBD1 (5 bases). V was pared by 4 bases and J by 0 bases, with 15 bases between. The CDR3 is 16 amino acids. Germline CDR1 is KGHSH and CDR2 is LQKENI. The CDR3 DNA reads as TGTGCCAGCTCACGGAACCAGGGAGTCATGAACACTGAAGCTTTCTTT. Translation: CASSRNQGVMNTEAFF.

The chain combines TRBV6-6 with TRBJ2-1; 7 nucleotides match TRBD1. The germline V gene has CDR1 MNHNY and CDR2 SVGAGI (reference sequence). The CDR3 loop spans 14 amino acids. V shed 5 bases and J 4 bases; nucleotides not matched to a gene: 5. Here the CDR3 reads CASSDRDRYNEQFF. CDR3 DNA sequence: TGTGCCAGCAGTGACCGGGACAGATACAATGAGCAGTTCTTC.

In the case of this clone: Other nucleotide sequences in the sample specify the same CDR3. The chain combines TRBV5-1 with TRBJ2-5, with D perhaps matching TRBD2 (7 bases). V was shortened by 3 bases and J by 1 base, with 16 bases between the two germline ends. CDR1 and CDR2 (germline): SGHRS, YFSETQ. The CDR3 spans 16 residues. The CDR3 is CASSWGAGGPQETQYF. CDR3 coding DNA: TGCGCCAGCAGCTGGGGAGCCGGGGGGCCCCAAGAGACCCAGTACTTC.

The gene calls are TRBV29-1 and TRBJ2-7; D is unclear. V was pared by 3 bases and J by 7 bases, with 13 bases between. This CDR3 comprises 12 residues. Germline loops: CDR1 SQVTM, CDR2 ANQGSEA. The CDR3 reads CSVEVASKEQYF. The CDR3 DNA reads as TGCAGCGTTGAGGTAGCCTCGAAAGAGCAGTACTTC.

The chain has TRBV10-3 and TRBJ2-2, with TRBD1 matching 8 bases. Unmatched junction bases numbered 7, after V lost 6 bases and J lost 7 bases. The germline CDR1 and CDR2 sequences are ENHRY and SYGVKD. The CDR3 length is 14 residues. The CDR3 reads CAISLDREYGELFF. CDR3 sequence (DNA): TGTGCCATCAGCCTGGACAGGGAATACGGGGAGCTGTTTTTT.

CDR3 sequence reads: CASKGYSSRVNYGYTF. DNA of the CDR3: TGTGCCAGCAAGGGTTATTCATCCAGGGTCAACTATGGCTACACCTTC. The chain carries TRBV21-1 and TRBJ1-2; the D call TRBD1 from the table was never checked on the DNA. TRBV21-1 is annotated as a pseudogene. The CDR3 is made up of 16 amino acids.

A remark on this clone: This sample includes further DNA sequences coding for the same CDR3. V and J are TRBV30 and TRBJ2-5; unclear D gene. The germline V and J ends were trimmed by 0 bases and 3 bases, with 2 bases remaining between them. Germline values: CDR1 GTSNPN, CDR2 SVGIG (reference sequence). This CDR3 region has 11 residues. The CDR3 spells CAWSVEETQYF. The CDR3 DNA sequence: TGTGCCTGGAGTGTGGAAGAGACCCAGTACTTC.

Comment on this clone: This may stem from a read error, because a much larger clone lies one nucleotide away. This chain uses TRBV5-1 with TRBJ2-3; 8 nucleotides align to TRBD1. The CDR3 spans 16 residues. Germline V CDR1 and CDR2: SGHRS, YFSETQ. The junction had 12 bases not matched to a gene; V was cut back by 7 bases and J by 2 bases. CDR3 nucleotide sequence: TGCGCCAGCGGCCGATTCGGACAGGGTAACACAGATACGCAGTATTTT. Encoded protein: CASGRFGQGNTDTQYF.

The sample holds a few counts of this clone. The chain uses TRBV19 and TRBJ2-7, with D maybe TRBD1 (6 bases). This CDR3 comprises 15 residues. Germline assignment: CDR1 LNHDA and CDR2 SQIVND (reference sequence). V was cut by 6 bases and J by 3 bases, with 18 bases left in between. In nucleotides, the CDR3 is TGTGCCAGTAGCAAGTACAGGGAAATGGACTACGAGCAGTACTTC. Encoded protein: CASSKYREMDYEQYF.

On this clone: This could be a read error, since a much larger clone is one nucleotide away. Other DNA sequences of this sample code for an identical CDR3. This chain connects TRBV5-1 to TRBJ2-7; D call uncertain. This CDR3 contains 14 residues. V dropped 1 base and J dropped 7 bases, with 15 bases sitting between them. Germline lookup yields CDR1 SGHRS and CDR2 YFSETQ. In DNA form, the CDR3 reads TGCGCCAGCAGCTTGACGGTTTCTATCGGAGAGCAGTACTTC. Amino acids: CASSLTVSIGEQYF.

In its sample, this clone was seen a few times. The chain recombines TRBV19 with TRBJ2-6; D is perhaps TRBD1 or TRBD2 (5 bases each). Germline V CDR1 and CDR2: LNHDA, SQIVND (reference sequence). This CDR3 is 15 amino acids long. V was shortened by 5 bases and J by 3 bases, with 11 bases between the two germline ends. The CDR3 nucleotides read TGTGCCAGTAGTTTAGGGACCCGTGGGGCCAACGTCCTGACTTTC. Translated, it gives CASSLGTRGANVLTF.